This TCR beta chain is from a study of blood T cell repertoires in COVID-19. As for the study in general: The United States, Italy and Spain were the sources of the acute and convalescent COVID-19 samples. PBMCs, B-cell-depleted T cells, or T cells were the source of the cDNA or gDNA that made up the material.

CDR1 and CDR2 (germline): MDHEN, SYDVKM. V lost 4 bases, J lost 1 base, and 7 bases lay in between. The CDR3 loop spans 13 amino acids. In the authors' methods: Estimated nucleated cell counts came from reference gene primer amplification. Some clones are missing from TCRdb's copy, which holds only in-frame ones; the method was immunoSEQ multiplex PCR. That table supplies the V and J calls and clone size; D and trimming were determined from the DNA. The data show roughly 100,000 clones, with approximately 80% seen just once and approximately 38% held by the top ten. J is TRBJ1-1 and V is TRBV28; D not resolved. Specimen: peripheral blood. This clonotype was sampled from a man older than 75 with acute or convalescent COVID-19. The CDR3: CASSSYTNTEAFF. In nucleotides, the CDR3 is TGTGCCAGCAGTTCTTACACGAACACTGAAGCTTTCTTT.